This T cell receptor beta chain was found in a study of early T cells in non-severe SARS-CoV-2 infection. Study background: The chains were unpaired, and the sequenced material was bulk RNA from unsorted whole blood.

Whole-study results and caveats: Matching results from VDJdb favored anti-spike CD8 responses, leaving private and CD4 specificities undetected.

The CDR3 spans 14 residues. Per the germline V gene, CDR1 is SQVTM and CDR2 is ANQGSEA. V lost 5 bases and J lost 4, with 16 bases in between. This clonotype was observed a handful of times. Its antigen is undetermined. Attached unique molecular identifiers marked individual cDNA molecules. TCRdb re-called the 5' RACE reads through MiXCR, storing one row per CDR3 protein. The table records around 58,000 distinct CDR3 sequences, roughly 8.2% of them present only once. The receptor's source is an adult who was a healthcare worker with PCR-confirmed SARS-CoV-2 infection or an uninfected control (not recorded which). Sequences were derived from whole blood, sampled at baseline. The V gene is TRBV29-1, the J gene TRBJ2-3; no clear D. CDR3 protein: CSVQTTLVADTQYF. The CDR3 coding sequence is TGCAGCGTTCAGACCACGCTGGTCGCAGATACGCAGTATTTT.